This T cell receptor beta chain was recovered during a study of T cells in localized non-small cell lung cancer. Findings and limits, study-wide: Sequencing involved a lone tumor region, leaving heterogeneity possible. In uninvolved adjacent lung, T cell clonality reached its highest value, exceeding tumor. Detection in adjacent lung was observed for a median roughly 62 of the top 100 tumor clones. Patients showing higher blood T cell density tended to see longer overall survival.

This clone has just a few counts. No antigen is known for it. Profiling relied on immunoSEQ multiplex PCR, and the TCRdb table lists in-frame clones only, not all of them. The sample includes some 50,000 clones, more than 75% of them seen just once. Between the trimmed V and J ends, which lost 4 bases and 7 bases, there was a span of 13 bases. The CDR3 sequence is 13 residues long. In germline, CDR1 is MNHNS, CDR2 SASEGT. The sequence derives from a female donor with stage II lung adenocarcinoma. The chain has TRBV6-1 and TRBJ1-1; D perhaps matches TRBD1 (6 bases). The sample in question was PBMCs, obtained before any cancer treatment. The CDR3, as DNA: TGTGCCAGCAGTGCCCCACAGGGAATTGAAGCTTTCTTT. Translated, it gives CASSAPQGIEAFF.